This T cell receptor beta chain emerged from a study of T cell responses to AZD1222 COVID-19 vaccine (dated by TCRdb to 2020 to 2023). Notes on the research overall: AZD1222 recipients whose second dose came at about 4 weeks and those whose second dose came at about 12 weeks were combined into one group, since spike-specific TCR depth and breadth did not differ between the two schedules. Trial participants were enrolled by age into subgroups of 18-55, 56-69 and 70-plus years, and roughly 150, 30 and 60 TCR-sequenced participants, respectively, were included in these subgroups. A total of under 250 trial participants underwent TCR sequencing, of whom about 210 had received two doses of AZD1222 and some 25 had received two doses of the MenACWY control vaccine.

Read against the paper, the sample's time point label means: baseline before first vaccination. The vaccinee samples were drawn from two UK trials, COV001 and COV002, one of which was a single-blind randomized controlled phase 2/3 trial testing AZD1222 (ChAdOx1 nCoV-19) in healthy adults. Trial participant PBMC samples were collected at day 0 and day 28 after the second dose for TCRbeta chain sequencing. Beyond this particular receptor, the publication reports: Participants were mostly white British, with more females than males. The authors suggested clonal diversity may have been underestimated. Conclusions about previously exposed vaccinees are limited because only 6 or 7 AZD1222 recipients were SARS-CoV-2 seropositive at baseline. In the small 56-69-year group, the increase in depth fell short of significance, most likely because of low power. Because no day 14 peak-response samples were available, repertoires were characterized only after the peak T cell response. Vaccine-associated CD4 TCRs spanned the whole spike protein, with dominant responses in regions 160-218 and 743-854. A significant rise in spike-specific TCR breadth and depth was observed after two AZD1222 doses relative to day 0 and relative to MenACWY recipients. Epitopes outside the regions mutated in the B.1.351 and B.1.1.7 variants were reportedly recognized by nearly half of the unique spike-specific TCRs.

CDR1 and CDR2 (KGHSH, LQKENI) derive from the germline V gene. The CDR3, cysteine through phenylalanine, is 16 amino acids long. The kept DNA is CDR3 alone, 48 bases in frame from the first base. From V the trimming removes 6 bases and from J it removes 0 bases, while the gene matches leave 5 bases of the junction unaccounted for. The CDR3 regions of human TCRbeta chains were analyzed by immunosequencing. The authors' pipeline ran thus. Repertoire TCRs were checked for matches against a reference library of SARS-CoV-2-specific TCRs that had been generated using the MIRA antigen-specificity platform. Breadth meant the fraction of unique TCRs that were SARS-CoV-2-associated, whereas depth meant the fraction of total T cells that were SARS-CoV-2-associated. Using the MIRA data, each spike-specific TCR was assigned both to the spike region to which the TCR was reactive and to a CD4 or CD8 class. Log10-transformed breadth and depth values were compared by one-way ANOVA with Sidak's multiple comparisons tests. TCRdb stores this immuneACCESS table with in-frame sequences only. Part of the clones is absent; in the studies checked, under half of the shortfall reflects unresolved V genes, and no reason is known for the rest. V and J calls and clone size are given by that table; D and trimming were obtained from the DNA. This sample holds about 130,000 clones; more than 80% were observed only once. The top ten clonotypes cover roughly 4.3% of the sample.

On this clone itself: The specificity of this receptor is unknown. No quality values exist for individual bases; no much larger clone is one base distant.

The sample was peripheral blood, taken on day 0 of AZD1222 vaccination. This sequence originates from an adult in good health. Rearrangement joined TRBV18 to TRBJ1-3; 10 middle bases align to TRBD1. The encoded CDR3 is CASSPWTGGSGNTIYF. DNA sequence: TGTGCCAGCTCGCCCTGGACAGGGGGCTCTGGAAACACCATATATTTT.